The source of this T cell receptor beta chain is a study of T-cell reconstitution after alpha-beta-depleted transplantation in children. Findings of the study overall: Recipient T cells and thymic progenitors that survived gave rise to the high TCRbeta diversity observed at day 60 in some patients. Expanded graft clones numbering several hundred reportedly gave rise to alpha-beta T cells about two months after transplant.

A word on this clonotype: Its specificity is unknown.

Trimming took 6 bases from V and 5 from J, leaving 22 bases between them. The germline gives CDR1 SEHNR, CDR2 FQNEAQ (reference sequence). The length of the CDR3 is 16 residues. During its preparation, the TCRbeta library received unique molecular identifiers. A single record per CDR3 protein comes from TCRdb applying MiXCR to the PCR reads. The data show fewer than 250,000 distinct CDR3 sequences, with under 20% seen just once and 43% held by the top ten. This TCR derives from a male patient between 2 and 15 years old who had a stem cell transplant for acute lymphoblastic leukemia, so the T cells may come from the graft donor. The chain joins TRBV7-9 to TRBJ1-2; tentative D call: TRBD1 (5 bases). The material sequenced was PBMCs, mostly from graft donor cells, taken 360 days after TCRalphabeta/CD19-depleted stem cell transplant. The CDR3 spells CASSIGDGGKEYGYTF. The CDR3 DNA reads TGTGCCAGCAGTATCGGAGATGGGGGGAAGGAGTATGGCTACACCTTC.